Listed below are T cell receptor beta chains from one sample, sequenced in a study of blood T cell repertoires in COVID-19. The repertoire was sequenced with immunoSEQ multiplex PCR; TCRdb's copy has only in-frame clones and lacks some. This table holds approximately 46,000 clones, roughly 74% found once. The sample comprised peripheral blood. All receptors come from a man aged 80 or over with acute or convalescent COVID-19. CDR3s leave out the opening cysteine and the closing phenylalanine or tryptophan.

J gene,V gene,CDR3 protein
TRBJ1-5,TRBV2,ASSYRQNNQPQH
TRBJ2-1,TRBV7-9,ASSRLGAGGEQF
TRBJ1-1,TRBV19,ASSGTGYLNTEAF
TRBJ2-3,TRBV28,ASSLEGGPRYTQY
TRBJ1-6,TRBV27,ASSLKAGHYNSPLH
TRBJ1-6,TRBV5-4,ASSPRTGGSNSPLH
TRBJ2-7,TRBV3-1/TRBV3-2,ASSQDHWLAGSGDQTSSYEQY
TRBJ2-7,TRBV28,ASTRGAGGLYEQY
TRBJ2-1,TRBV9,ASSLTSVDEQF
TRBJ2-2,TRBV27,ASSLYGQGKTGELF
TRBJ2-1,TRBV3-1/TRBV3-2,ASSPKIEELAGGPYNEQF
TRBJ2-3,TRBV3-1/TRBV3-2,ASSPTSGTTQY
TRBJ2-3,TRBV28,ASSSPGDTFTDTQY
TRBJ2-1,TRBV7-9,ASSLAGTSGRNEQF
TRBJ2-1,TRBV6-5,ASSYRTSGSYNEQF
TRBJ1-2,TRBV15,ATSREGSGYGYT
TRBJ1-1,TRBV7-2,ASRKTGAGTEAF